This T cell receptor (beta chain) was profiled in a study of identical twins. On this clonotype itself: Its antigen is not known.

TCRdb reprocessed the 5' RACE reads via MiXCR and lists one record per CDR3 protein. Of 510,000 or so distinct CDR3 sequences listed, about 15% are singletons. This CDR3 spans 15 amino acids. The germline V gene has CDR1 LNHDA and CDR2 SQIVND (reference sequence). Trimming removed 4 bases from V and 2 bases from J; junction bases left unmatched: 4. General study results and limits: Excess low generation probability was seen in twin-shared out-of-frame alpha sequences.

This same sample was also taken into another study, of yellow fever vaccine responses in identical twins.

Specimen: CD4+ T cells sorted from blood. This receptor was identified in a woman under 30 in good health. The chain employs TRBV19 and TRBJ2-2, with 7 bases identical to TRBD2. CDR3 coding DNA: TGTGCCAGTAGTACTCGGGACTACAACACCGGGGAGCTGTTTTTT. The encoded protein is CASSTRDYNTGELFF.